This TCR beta chain was profiled in a study of radiotherapy plus CTLA-4 blockade in lung cancer. Background on the study: For 18% of patients, objective responses occurred, and roughly 31% had disease control. Study observations and caveats: Radiotherapy was combined with ipilimumab, and tumor-derived TCR clones then expanded in blood. Early blood T cell clone changes and increased post-radiation serum interferon-beta were reportedly the strongest response predictors.

Repertoires were generated with immunoSEQ multiplex PCR, while TCRdb's copy carries only in-frame clones and drops some. The data hold over 60,000 clones, with around 86% observed a single time. The CDR3 runs 15 residues. Germline-derived CDR1 and CDR2 are LGHNT and FRNRAP. Deletions cut 0 bases from V and 0 bases from J, with 9 bases between. As concerns this clone: The antigen is not known.

The sequence derives from a human donor with non-small cell lung cancer that progressed on radiotherapy plus ipilimumab. The sample was peripheral blood, taken from a patient treated with radiotherapy plus ipilimumab. The chain combines TRBV12-5 with TRBJ2-7; possible D gene TRBD2, 6 bases. The CDR3 here is CASGLVGGYSYEQYF. The DNA of the CDR3 is TGTGCTAGTGGTTTGGTGGGGGGATACTCCTACGAGCAGTACTTC.